The next 20 T cell receptor beta chains were all read from a single sample in a study of T cell responses to AZD1222 COVID-19 vaccine (TCRdb year 2021). Library preparation was by the immunoSEQ multiplex PCR assay. Not all clones reach the TCRdb copy of this immuneACCESS table, which keeps in-frame sequences only. Checked studies attribute under half of the gap to unresolved V genes and leave the rest unexplained. Recorded for this sample are about 150,000 clones; around 91% of them occurred a single time. Less than 6.5% of the sample belongs to the ten largest clones. The time point label here, explained by the study, means: about 28 days (+/-7) after the second vaccine dose. The specimen comprised peripheral blood, sampled 28 days after the second AZD1222 dose. The receptors derive from an adult who received the AZD1222 COVID-19 vaccine.

CDR3 amino acids: CASTPQPSSGNTIYF. CDR3 nucleotides: TGCGCCAGCACCCCCCAGCCTTCCTCTGGAAACACCATATATTTT. The chain recombines TRBV5-1 with TRBJ1-3, with D hard to call. The CDR3 sequence is 15 residues long. Trimming pared 6 bases from V and 0 bases from J, leaving 13 bases between. From germline, CDR1 is SGHRS and CDR2 YFSETQ.

The chain uses TRBV19 and TRBJ2-7; a weak D match, TRBD1 (6 bases). V shed 4 bases and J shed 2 bases, with 18 bases lying between them. CDR1 is LNHDA, CDR2 SQIVND, per germline (reference sequence). The CDR3 covers 16 residues. CDR3 sequence reads: CASSTSQGWLTYEQYF. The CDR3 nucleotides are TGTGCCAGTAGTACCTCACAGGGTTGGTTAACCTACGAGCAGTACTTC. The entire variable domain, with the rest obtained from reference TRBV19 and TRBJ2-7, is as follows: DGGITQSPKYLFRKEGQNVTLSCEQNLNHDAMYWYRQDPGQGLRLIYYSQIVNDFQKGDIAEGYSVSREKKESFPLTVTSAQKNPTAFYLCASSTSQGWLTYEQYFGPGTRLTVT.

In this sample, this clone turned up a few times. The chain links TRBV7-3 to TRBJ2-1, with 11 bases that match TRBD2. Germline V gene lookup returns CDR1 SGHTA and CDR2 FQGTGA. The CDR3 is 15 amino acids. V lost 5 bases, J lost 4 bases, and 4 bases stayed unmatched. CDR3 in amino acids: CASSLLAGGYNEQFF. The DNA of the CDR3 is TGTGCCAGCAGCCTTCTAGCGGGAGGATACAATGAGCAGTTCTTC.

This chain connects TRBV5-6 to TRBJ2-5; D gene unclear. V was shortened by 0 bases and J by 1 base, with 4 bases between the two germline ends. The germline V gene encodes CDR1 SGHDT and CDR2 YYEEEE. This CDR3 is 13 amino acids long. CDR3 coding DNA: TGTGCCAGCAGCTTGGAACCCCAAGAGACCCAGTACTTC. Protein: CASSLEPQETQYF.

This clone was seen only once. The rearrangement joins TRBV10-2 to TRBJ1-2; 9 nucleotides align to TRBD1. The V gene's germline CDR1 is WSHSY and CDR2 SAAADI. This CDR3 has 15 residues. Germline trimming cut 6 bases from V and 8 bases from J; bases unmatched to any gene: 13. The CDR3 sequence: CASSYQGQGGQGYTF. CDR3 DNA: TGCGCCAGCAGCTACCAGGGACAGGGCGGTCAGGGCTACACCTTC.

The V gene is TRBV19, the J gene TRBJ1-1, with D unresolved. V lost 4 bases and J 1 base, leaving 10 bases between the germline ends. Germline V CDR1 and CDR2: LNHDA, SQIVND (reference sequence). The CDR3 runs 14 residues. Here the CDR3 DNA reads TGTGCCAGTAGTACCCATTCCGGGAACACTGAAGCTTTCTTT. It specifies CASSTHSGNTEAFF.

The chain carries TRBV6-6 and TRBJ2-2; 7 bases are a match to TRBD1. J lost 1 base, V lost 9 bases, and 2 bases had no gene match. This CDR3 is built from 13 residues. CDR1 and CDR2 (germline): MNHNY, SVGAGI (reference sequence). CDR3 residues: CASRQGNTGELFF. The CDR3 DNA follows: TGTGCCAGTAGACAGGGGAACACCGGGGAGCTGTTTTTT.

This clone was seen a single time. The chain has TRBV28 and TRBJ1-1, with no clear D. The V gene lost 5 bases and the J gene lost 1 base, with 11 bases spanning the gap. CDR3 length: 14 amino acids. Per germline, CDR1 MDHEN and CDR2 SYDVKM. CDR3 sequence: CASSDHVGNTEAFF. In nucleotides, the CDR3 is TGTGCCAGCAGTGACCACGTTGGGAACACTGAAGCTTTCTTT.

This chain connects TRBV4-2 to TRBJ2-2; TRBD2 matches 8 bases. The CDR3 totals 18 residues. Looked up from germline, CDR1 is LGHNA and CDR2 is YNFKEQ. Trimming removed 4 bases from V and 0 bases from J; junction bases left unmatched: 10. The DNA for the CDR3 is TGTGCCAGCAGCCCCGGTGGAGCGGGGGTCTCGAACACCGGGGAGCTGTTTTTT. Protein product: CASSPGGAGVSNTGELFF.

V gene TRBV3-1 (or the pseudogene TRBV3-2) combines with J gene TRBJ2-7, with 8 positions matching TRBD1. The CDR3 has 13 residues. V trimming: 3 bases; J trimming: 5 bases; junction bases outside the gene matches: 3. In germline, CDR1 is LGHDT, CDR2 YNNKEL (reference sequence). CDR3 in DNA: TGTGCCAGCAGCCAGGACAGGGCCCACGAGCAGTACTTC. It codes for CASSQDRAHEQYF.

This rearrangement joins TRBV9 to TRBJ2-1; no definite D call. CDR1 is SGDLS, CDR2 YYNGEE, per germline. Trimming stripped 2 bases from V and 0 bases from J, with 9 bases between. The CDR3 consists of 15 residues. The DNA for the CDR3 is TGTGCCAGCAGCGTTGACCTCAGCTCCTACAATGAGCAGTTCTTC. Residues: CASSVDLSSYNEQFF.

This chain links TRBV19 with TRBJ1-5; D not certain. V was pared by 5 bases and J by 7 bases, with 12 bases between. Germline CDR1 and CDR2: LNHDA and SQIVND (reference sequence). This CDR3 spans 13 amino acids. DNA of the CDR3: TGTGCCAGTAGTGCGGGAGGGCGACAGCCCCAGCATTTT. It encodes CASSAGGRQPQHF.

This chain uses TRBV3-1 (or the pseudogene TRBV3-2) with TRBJ1-5; D call uncertain. V was trimmed by 1 base and J by 4 bases, leaving 17 bases between them. The V gene's germline CDR1 is LGHDT and CDR2 YNNKEL (reference sequence). The CDR3 sequence is 17 residues long. This chain's CDR3 is CASSQGLRSGLNQPQHF. In DNA, the CDR3 is TGTGCCAGCAGCCAAGGCCTGAGGTCGGGCCTTAATCAGCCCCAGCATTTT.

The chain joins TRBV19 to TRBJ1-2, with 9 bases lining up with TRBD1. CDR1 is LNHDA and CDR2 is SQIVND in the germline V gene (reference sequence). Unmatched junction bases numbered 2, after V lost 6 bases and J lost 0 bases. CDR3 length: 14 amino acids. CDR3 sequence reads: CASRGQGANYGYTF. The DNA for the CDR3 is TGTGCCAGTAGGGGACAGGGAGCTAACTATGGCTACACCTTC.

This clone was recorded a few times. The chain combines TRBV7-6 with TRBJ2-3, with 7 nucleotides matching TRBD2. V dropped 5 bases and J dropped 6; count of bases not matched to a gene: 14. The CDR3 length is 16 residues. Germline CDR1 reads SGHVS; CDR2 reads FNYEAQ. CDR3 DNA sequence: TGTGCCAGCAGCCAGGGCGGGAGAAGGAGGACGGATACGCAGTATTTT. Its translation is CASSQGGRRRTDTQYF.

This sequence joins TRBV5-1 and TRBJ2-7; TRBD1 is a possible D gene (6 bases). In germline, CDR1 is SGHRS, CDR2 YFSETQ. The CDR3 totals 14 residues. V was trimmed by 0 bases and J by 3 bases, leaving 10 bases between them. The CDR3 DNA reads TGCGCCAGCAGCTTGGCAGGACAGAACTACGAGCAGTACTTC. It translates to CASSLAGQNYEQYF. Combining the CDR3 with reference TRBV5-1 and TRBJ2-7 gives the whole variable domain KAGVTQTPRYLIKTRGQQVTLSCSPISGHRSVSWYQQTPGQGLQFLFEYFSETQRNKGNFPGRFSGRQFSNSRSEMNVSTLELGDSALYLCASSLAGQNYEQYFGPGTRLTVT.

The chain uses TRBV20-1 and TRBJ2-7; the D call may be TRBD1 or TRBD2 (5 bases each). V lost 3 bases, J lost 2 bases, and 11 bases lay in between. Germline CDR1 reads DFQATT; CDR2 reads SNEGSKA (reference sequence). This CDR3 has 13 amino acids. CDR3: CSASFGDPYEQYF. CDR3 nucleotide sequence: TGCAGTGCTAGTTTTGGGGACCCCTACGAGCAGTACTTC.

This chain uses TRBV28 with TRBJ2-1, with 9 nucleotides matching TRBD1. Germline V gene data show CDR1 as MDHEN and CDR2 as SYDVKM. With V trimmed by 4 bases and J by 15 bases, 4 bases remained unmatched. The CDR3 is 11 amino acids. The CDR3 bases are TGTGCCAGCAGTTCACAGGGACAGGGGTTCTTC. It codes for CASSSQGQGFF.

The V gene is TRBV6-5, the J gene TRBJ1-2; 10 nucleotides line up with TRBD1. CDR1 and CDR2 from the germline V gene are MNHEY and SVGAGI. Trimming removed 10 bases from V and 7 bases from J; junction bases left unmatched: 15. The CDR3 contains 15 residues. The CDR3 DNA reads as TGTGCCACCCGACAGGGGGCGAATGGTCTGGGTGGCTACACCTTC. Translating it yields CATRQGANGLGGYTF.

The chain couples TRBV30 to TRBJ1-2; D may be TRBD1 (6 bases). V gave up 0 bases and J gave up 8 bases, with 13 bases separating them. The germline V gene has CDR1 GTSNPN and CDR2 SVGIG (reference sequence). CDR3 length equals 13 residues. The CDR3 nucleotides read TGTGCCTGGAGTGTTTTGGGGGCAGGCGGCTACACCTTC. Protein product: CAWSVLGAGGYTF.